What follows describes a single T cell receptor beta chain. The antigen is undetermined. The sample is drawn from a study of T cell repertoires in cytomegalovirus infection. Looking at the study overall: The study used recently identified HLA-C-restricted and well-studied HLA-B-restricted CMV epitopes.

TCRdb itself ran the reads through MiXCR, one entry per CDR3 protein. Seen here are approximately 300,000 distinct CDR3 sequences, roughly 28% observed once, and the top ten hold 15% to 25%. Germline V gives CDR1 SGHDN, CDR2 FVKESK. The CDR3 runs 14 residues. V was clipped by 0 bases and J by 5 bases, with 10 bases between them. This chain uses TRBV14 with TRBJ2-5; D not certain. This receptor was identified in a human donor in good health (CMV status not recorded). Some clones in this sample may be carry-over from other donors' samples. The specimen was cultured PBMCs, collected from culture after CMV antigen stimulation. Here the CDR3 reads CASSQDGKRETQYF. The CDR3 DNA sequence: TGTGCCAGCAGCCAAGATGGCAAGAGGGAGACCCAGTACTTC.